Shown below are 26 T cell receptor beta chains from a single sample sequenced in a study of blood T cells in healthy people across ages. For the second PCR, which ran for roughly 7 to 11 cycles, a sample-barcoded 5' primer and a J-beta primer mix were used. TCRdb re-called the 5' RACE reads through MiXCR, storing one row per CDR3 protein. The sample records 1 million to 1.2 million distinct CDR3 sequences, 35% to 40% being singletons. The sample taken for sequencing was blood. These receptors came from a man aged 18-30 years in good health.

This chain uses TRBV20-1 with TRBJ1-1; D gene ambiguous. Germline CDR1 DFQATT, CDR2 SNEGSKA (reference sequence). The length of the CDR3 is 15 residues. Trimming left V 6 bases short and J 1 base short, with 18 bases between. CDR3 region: CSAPIRGGPNTEAFF. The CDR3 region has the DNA TGCAGTGCCCCCATACGGGGAGGCCCGAACACTGAAGCTTTCTTT.

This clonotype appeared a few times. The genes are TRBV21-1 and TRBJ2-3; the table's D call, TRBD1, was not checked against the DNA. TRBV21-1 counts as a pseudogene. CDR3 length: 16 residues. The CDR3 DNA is TGTGCCAGCAGCAAAGGTGGGGGCGATAGCACAGATACGCAGTATTTT. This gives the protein CASSKGGGDSTDTQYF.

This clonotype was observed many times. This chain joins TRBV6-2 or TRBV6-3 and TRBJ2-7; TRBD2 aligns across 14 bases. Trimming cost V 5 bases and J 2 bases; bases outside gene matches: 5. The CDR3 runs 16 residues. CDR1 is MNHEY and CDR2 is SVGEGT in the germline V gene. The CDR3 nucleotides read TGTGCCAGCAGTCCAGGACTAGCGGGGGGACCCTACGAGCAGTACTTC. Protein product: CASSPGLAGGPYEQYF.

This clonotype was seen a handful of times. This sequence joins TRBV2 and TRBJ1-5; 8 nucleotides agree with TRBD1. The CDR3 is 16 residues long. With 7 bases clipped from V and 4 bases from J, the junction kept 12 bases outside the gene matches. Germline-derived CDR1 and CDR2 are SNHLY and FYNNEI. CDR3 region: CASTLDGQGWNQPQHF. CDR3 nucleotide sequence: TGTGCCAGCACCCTCGACGGACAGGGATGGAATCAGCCCCAGCATTTT.

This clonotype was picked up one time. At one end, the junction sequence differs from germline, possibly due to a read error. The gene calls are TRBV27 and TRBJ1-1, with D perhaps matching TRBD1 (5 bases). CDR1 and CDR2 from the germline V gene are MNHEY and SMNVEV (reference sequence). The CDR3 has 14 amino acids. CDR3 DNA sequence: TGTGTCAGCATTTTCAGGGCTGAGAACACTGAAGCTTTCTTT. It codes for CVSIFRAENTEAFF.

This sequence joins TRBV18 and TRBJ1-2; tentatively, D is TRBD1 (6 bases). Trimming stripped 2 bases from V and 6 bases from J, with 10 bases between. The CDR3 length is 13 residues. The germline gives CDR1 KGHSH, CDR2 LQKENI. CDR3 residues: CASSPNRDNGYTF. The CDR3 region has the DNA TGTGCCAGCTCACCAAACAGGGATAATGGCTACACCTTC.

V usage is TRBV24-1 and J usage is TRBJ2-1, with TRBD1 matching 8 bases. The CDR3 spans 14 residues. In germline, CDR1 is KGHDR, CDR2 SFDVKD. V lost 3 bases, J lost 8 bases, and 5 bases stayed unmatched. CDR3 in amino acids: CATSDRDRGHEQFF. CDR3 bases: TGTGCCACCAGTGATCGCGACAGGGGACATGAGCAGTTCTTC.

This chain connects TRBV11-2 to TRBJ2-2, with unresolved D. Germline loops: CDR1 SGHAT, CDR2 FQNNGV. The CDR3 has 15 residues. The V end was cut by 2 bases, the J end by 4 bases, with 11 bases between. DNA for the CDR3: TGTGCCAGCAGCTTACCGGCCTTACCCACCGGGGAGCTGTTTTTT. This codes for CASSLPALPTGELFF.

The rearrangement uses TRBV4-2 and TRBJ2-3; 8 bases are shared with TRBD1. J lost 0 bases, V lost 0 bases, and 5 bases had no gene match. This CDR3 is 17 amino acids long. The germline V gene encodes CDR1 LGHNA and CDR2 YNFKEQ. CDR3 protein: CASSQDLTGASTDTQYF. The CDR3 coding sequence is TGTGCCAGCAGCCAAGATTTGACAGGGGCCAGCACAGATACGCAGTATTTT.

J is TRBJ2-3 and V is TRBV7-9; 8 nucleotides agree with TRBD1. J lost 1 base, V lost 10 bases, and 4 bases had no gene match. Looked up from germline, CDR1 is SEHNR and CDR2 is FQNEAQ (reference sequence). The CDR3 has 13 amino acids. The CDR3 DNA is TGTGCCATCCAGGGGGCCGGCACAGATACGCAGTATTTT. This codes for CAIQGAGTDTQYF. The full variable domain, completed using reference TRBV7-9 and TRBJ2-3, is DTGVSQNPRHKITKRGQNVTFRCDPISEHNRLYWYRQTLGQGPEFLTYFQNEAQLEKSRLLSDRFSAERPKGSFSTLEIQRTEQGDSAMYLCAIQGAGTDTQYFGPGTRLTVL.

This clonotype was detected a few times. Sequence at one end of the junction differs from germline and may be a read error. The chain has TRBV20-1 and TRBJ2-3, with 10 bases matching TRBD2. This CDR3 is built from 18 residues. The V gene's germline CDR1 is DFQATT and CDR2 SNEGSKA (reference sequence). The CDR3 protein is CSARPILAGAMSTDMQYF. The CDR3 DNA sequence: TGCAGTGCTAGACCTATTCTAGCGGGGGCCATGAGCACAGATATGCAGTATTTT.

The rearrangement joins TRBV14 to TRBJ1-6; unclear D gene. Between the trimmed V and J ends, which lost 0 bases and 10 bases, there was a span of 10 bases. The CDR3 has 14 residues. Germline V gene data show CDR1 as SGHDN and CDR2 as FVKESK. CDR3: CASSQDLTGSPLHF. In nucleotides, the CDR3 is TGTGCCAGCAGCCAAGATCTGACCGGGTCACCCCTCCACTTT.

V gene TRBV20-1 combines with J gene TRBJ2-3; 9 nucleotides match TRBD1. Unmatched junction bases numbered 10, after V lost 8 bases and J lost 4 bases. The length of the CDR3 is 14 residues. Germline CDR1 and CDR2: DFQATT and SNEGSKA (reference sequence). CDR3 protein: CSTVRDRVSDTQYF. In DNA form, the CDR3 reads TGCAGTACCGTCCGGGACAGGGTATCAGATACGCAGTATTTT.

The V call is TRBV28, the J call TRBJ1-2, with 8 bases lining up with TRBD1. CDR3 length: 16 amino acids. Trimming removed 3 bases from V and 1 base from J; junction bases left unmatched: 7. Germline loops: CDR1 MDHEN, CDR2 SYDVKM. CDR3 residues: CASSFPGQGGNYGYTF. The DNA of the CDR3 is TGTGCCAGCAGTTTCCCCGGACAGGGAGGTAACTATGGCTACACCTTC.

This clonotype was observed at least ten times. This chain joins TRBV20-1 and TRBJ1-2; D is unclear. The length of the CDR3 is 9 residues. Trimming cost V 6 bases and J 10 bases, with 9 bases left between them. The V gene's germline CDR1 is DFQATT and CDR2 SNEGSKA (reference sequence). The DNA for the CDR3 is TGCAGTGCCCCTGAGGCCTACACCTTC. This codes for CSAPEAYTF.

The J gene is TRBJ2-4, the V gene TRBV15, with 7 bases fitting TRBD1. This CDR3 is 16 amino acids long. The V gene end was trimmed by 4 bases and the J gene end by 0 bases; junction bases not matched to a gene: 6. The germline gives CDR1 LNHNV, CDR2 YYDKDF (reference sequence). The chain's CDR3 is CATSMGTALAKNIQYF. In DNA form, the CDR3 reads TGTGCCACCAGCATGGGGACAGCTCTAGCCAAAAACATTCAGTACTTC.

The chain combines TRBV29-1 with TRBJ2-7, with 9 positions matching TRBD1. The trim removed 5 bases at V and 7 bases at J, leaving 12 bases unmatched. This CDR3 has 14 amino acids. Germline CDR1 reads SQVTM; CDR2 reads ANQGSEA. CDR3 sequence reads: CSVSTGGPYNEQYF. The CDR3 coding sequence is TGCAGCGTTTCGACAGGGGGACCCTACAATGAGCAGTACTTC.

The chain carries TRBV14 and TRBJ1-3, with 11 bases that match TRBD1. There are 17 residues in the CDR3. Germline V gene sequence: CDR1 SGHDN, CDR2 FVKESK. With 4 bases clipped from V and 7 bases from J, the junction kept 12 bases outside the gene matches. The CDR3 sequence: CASSPYLRGQGANTIYF. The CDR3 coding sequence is TGTGCCAGCAGCCCCTACCTTCGAGGACAGGGGGCCAACACCATATATTTT.

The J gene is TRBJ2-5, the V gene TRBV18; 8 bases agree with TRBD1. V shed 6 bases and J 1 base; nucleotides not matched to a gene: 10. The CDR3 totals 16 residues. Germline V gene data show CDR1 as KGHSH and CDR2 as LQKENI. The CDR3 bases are TGTGCCAGCTCGCCTGGACAGGGTCGGCGCCAAGAGACCCAGTACTTC. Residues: CASSPGQGRRQETQYF.

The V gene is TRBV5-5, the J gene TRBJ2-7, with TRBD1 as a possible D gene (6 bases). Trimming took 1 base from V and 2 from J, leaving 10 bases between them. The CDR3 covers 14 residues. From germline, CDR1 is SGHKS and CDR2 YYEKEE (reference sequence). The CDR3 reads CASSLLTGTYEQYF. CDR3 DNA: TGTGCCAGCAGCTTGTTGACAGGTACCTACGAGCAGTACTTC.

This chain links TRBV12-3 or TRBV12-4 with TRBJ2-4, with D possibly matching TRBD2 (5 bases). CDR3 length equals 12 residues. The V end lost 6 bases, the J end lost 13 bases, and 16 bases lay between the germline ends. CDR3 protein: CASRLTRDEQYF. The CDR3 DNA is TGTGCCAGCAGGCTCACGAGGGATGAGCAGTACTTC.

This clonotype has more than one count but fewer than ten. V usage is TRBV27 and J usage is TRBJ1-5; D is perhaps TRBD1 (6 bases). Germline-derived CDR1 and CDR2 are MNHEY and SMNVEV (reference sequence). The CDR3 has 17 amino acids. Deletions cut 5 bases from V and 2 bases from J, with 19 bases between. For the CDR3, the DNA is TGTGCCAGCAGTACCCAGGGGTCTAGCGTGGGCAATCAGCCCCAGCATTTT. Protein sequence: CASSTQGSSVGNQPQHF.

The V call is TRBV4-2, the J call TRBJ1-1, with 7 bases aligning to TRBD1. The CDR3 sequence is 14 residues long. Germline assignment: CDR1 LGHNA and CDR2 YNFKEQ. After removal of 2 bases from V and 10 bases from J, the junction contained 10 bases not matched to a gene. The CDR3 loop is CASSQTGTATGAFF. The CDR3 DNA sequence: TGTGCCAGCAGCCAAACCGGGACAGCTACGGGAGCTTTCTTT.

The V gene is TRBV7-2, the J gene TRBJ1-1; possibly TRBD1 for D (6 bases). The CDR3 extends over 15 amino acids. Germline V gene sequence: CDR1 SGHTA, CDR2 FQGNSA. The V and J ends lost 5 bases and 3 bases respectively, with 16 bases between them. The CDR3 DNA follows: TGTGCCAGCAGCAAACAGTCAGGGGCCTACACTGAAGCTTTCTTT. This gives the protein CASSKQSGAYTEAFF.

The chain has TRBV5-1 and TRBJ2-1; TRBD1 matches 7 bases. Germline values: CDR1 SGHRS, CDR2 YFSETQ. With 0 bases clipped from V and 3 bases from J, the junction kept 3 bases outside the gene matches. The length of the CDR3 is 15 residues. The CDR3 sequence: CASSLGDRVYNEQFF. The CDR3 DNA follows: TGCGCCAGCAGCTTGGGGGACAGAGTCTACAATGAGCAGTTCTTC.

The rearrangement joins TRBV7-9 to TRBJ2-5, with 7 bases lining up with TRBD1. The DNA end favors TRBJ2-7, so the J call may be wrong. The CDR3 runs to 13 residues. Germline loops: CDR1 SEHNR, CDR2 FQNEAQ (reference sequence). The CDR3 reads CASRAGTVYEQYF. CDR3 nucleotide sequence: TGTGCCAGCAGGGCCGGGACAGTCTACGAGCAGTACTTC.